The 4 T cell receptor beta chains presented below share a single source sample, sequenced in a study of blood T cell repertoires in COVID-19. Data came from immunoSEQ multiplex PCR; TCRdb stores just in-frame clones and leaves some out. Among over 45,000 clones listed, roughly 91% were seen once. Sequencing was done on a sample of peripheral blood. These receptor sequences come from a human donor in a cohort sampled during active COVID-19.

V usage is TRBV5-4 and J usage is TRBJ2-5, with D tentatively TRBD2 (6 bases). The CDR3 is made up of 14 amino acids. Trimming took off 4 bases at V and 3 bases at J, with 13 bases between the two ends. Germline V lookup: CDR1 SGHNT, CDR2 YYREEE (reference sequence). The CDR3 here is CASSTGTVKETQYF. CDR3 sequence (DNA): TGTGCCAGCAGCACCGGGACTGTAAAAGAGACCCAGTACTTC.

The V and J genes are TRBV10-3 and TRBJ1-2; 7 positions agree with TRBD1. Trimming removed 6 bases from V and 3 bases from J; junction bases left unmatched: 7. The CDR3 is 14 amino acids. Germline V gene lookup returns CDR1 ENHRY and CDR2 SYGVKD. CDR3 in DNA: TGTGCCATCAGCAGGGACAGCTTCGACTATGGCTACACCTTC. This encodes CAISRDSFDYGYTF.

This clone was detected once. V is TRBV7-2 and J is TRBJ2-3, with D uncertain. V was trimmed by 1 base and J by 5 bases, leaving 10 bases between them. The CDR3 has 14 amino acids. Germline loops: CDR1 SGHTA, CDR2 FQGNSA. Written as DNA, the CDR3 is TGTGCCAGCAGCTTAGACCAATCGGGAGATACGCAGTATTTT. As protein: CASSLDQSGDTQYF.

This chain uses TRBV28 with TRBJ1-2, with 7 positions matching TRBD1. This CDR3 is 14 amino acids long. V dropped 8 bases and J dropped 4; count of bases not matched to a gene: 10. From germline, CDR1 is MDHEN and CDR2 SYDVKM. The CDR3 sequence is CASPRDSRGYGYTF. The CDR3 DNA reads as TGTGCCAGCCCCCGGGACAGCCGGGGCTATGGCTACACCTTC.